This is a list of T cell receptor beta chains from one sample in a study of cytomegalovirus exposure and HLA in healthy donors. Clones were read by immunoSEQ multiplex PCR, and TCRdb kept only the in-frame ones, dropping some. Of 50,000 to 80,000 clones detected, 85% to 95% appear once; the ten largest clones hold 5.5% to 7.5%. Material for sequencing was PBMCs. Receptors originate from a woman younger than 30 in good health and CMV-seropositive. Each CDR3 is given with its conserved first and last residue. D genes are given only for firm matches. Clone sizes are given selectively: once, few, many, or a class where the clone is expanded.

D: NA
J: TRBJ2-6
size: once
V: TRBV6-5
CDR3: CASSYRRAGANVLTF
DNA: TGTGCCAGCAGTTATAGGAGGGCTGGGGCCAACGTCCTGACTTTC

D: NA
J: TRBJ2-7
size: NA
V: TRBV11-2
CDR3: CASSLDLPYEQYF
DNA: TGTGCCAGCAGCTTAGATCTCCCCTACGAGCAGTACTTC

D: TRBD1
J: TRBJ1-5
size: NA
V: TRBV10-1
CDR3: CASSELTGDTQPQHF
DNA: TGCGCCAGCAGTGAGTTAACAGGGGATACTCAGCCCCAGCATTTT

D: TRBD1
J: TRBJ2-5
size: NA
V: TRBV6-5
CDR3: CASSNTGTGQETQYF
DNA: TGTGCCAGCAGTAACACCGGGACAGGACAAGAGACCCAGTACTTC

D: NA
J: TRBJ2-7
size: NA
V: TRBV30
CDR3: CAWSVGGGDSEQYF
DNA: TGTGCCTGGAGTGTAGGAGGAGGGGATTCCGAGCAGTACTTC

D: TRBD2
J: TRBJ2-1
size: NA
V: TRBV2
CDR3: CASSGLAGYNEQFF
DNA: TGTGCCAGCAGTGGGCTAGCGGGATACAATGAGCAGTTCTTC

D: TRBD2
J: TRBJ2-2
size: NA
V: TRBV4-3
CDR3: CASSRAGRRELFF
DNA: TGCGCCAGCAGCCGAGCGGGGAGGAGGGAGCTGTTTTTT

D: TRBD2
J: TRBJ2-3
size: NA
V: TRBV27
CDR3: CASSLNLAGFTDTQYF
DNA: TGTGCCAGCAGTTTAAATTTAGCGGGGTTCACAGATACGCAGTATTTT

D: NA
J: TRBJ2-7
size: NA
V: TRBV4-1
CDR3: CASSQGLRDSEQYF
DNA: TGCGCCAGCAGCCAAGGACTCAGGGATTCCGAGCAGTACTTC

D: TRBD2
J: TRBJ2-5
size: NA
V: TRBV6-5
CDR3: CASSPSGGAQETQYF
DNA: TGTGCCAGCAGCCCCAGCGGGGGGGCCCAAGAGACCCAGTACTTC

D: NA
J: TRBJ1-2
size: NA
V: TRBV4-2
CDR3: CASSQDGGPANYGYTF
DNA: TGTGCCAGCAGCCAAGACGGGGGGCCAGCTAACTATGGCTACACCTTC

D: TRBD1
J: TRBJ1-1
size: NA
V: TRBV5-1
CDR3: CASSPYRGTEAFF
DNA: TGCGCCAGCAGCCCGTACAGGGGCACTGAAGCTTTCTTT

D: NA
J: TRBJ1-1
size: NA
V: TRBV19
CDR3: CASSTIGRGTEAFF
DNA: TGTGCCAGTAGTACCATTGGCAGGGGCACTGAAGCTTTCTTT

D: TRBD1
J: TRBJ1-5
size: NA
V: TRBV9
CDR3: CASSVGPGGYQPQHF
DNA: TGTGCCAGCAGCGTTGGTCCAGGGGGCTATCAGCCCCAGCATTTT

D: TRBD1
J: TRBJ2-6
size: once
V: TRBV28
CDR3: CASSLPRGGANVLTF
DNA: TGTGCCAGCAGTTTACCCAGGGGGGGGGCCAACGTCCTGACTTTC

D: TRBD2
J: TRBJ2-7
size: NA
V: TRBV28
CDR3: CASSFSLAGGPSYEQYF
DNA: TGTGCCAGCAGTTTTAGCCTAGCGGGAGGGCCCTCGTACGAGCAGTACTTC

D: NA
J: TRBJ1-2
size: few
V: TRBV5-6
CDR3: CASSLPGGASGNGYTF
DNA: TGTGCCAGCAGCTTGCCAGGAGGGGCCAGCGGGAATGGCTACACCTTC

D: NA
J: TRBJ1-1
size: once
V: TRBV5-6
CDR3: CASSAPDRNTEAFF
DNA: TGTGCCAGCAGCGCTCCTGACAGAAACACTGAAGCTTTCTTT

D: NA
J: TRBJ2-3
size: NA
V: TRBV29-1
CDR3: CSVEDWGEGPDTQYF
DNA: TGCAGCGTTGAAGATTGGGGAGAAGGACCAGATACGCAGTATTTT

D: TRBD1
J: TRBJ1-1
size: NA
V: TRBV25-1
CDR3: CASSAGQGQAFF
DNA: TGTGCCAGCAGTGCTGGACAGGGCCAAGCTTTCTTT

D: TRBD2
J: TRBJ2-1
size: NA
V: TRBV9
CDR3: CASSVAAGRSGGKLGNEQFF
DNA: TGTGCCAGCAGCGTAGCCGCCGGTCGGAGCGGGGGTAAACTCGGCAATGAGCAGTTCTTC

D: TRBD1
J: TRBJ1-5
size: once
V: TRBV7-8
CDR3: CASSLRQGRSNQPQHF
DNA: TGTGCCAGCAGCTTAAGACAGGGTCGAAGCAATCAGCCCCAGCATTTT

D: NA
J: TRBJ1-1
size: NA
V: TRBV29-1
CDR3: CSVEEGRGKAFF
DNA: TGCAGCGTTGAAGAAGGGAGGGGAAAAGCTTTCTTT